These 6 T cell receptor beta chains were sequenced from one sample in a study of T cell repertoires in cytomegalovirus infection. TCRdb reanalysed the reads using MiXCR and keeps one entry per CDR3 protein. The repertoire holds about 740,000 distinct CDR3 sequences, with less than 40% as singletons. Sequencing input: PBMCs. These receptors all come from a human donor in good health (CMV status not recorded). Some clones in this sample may be carry-over from other donors' samples.

This clonotype turned up a few times. The chain has TRBV7-9 and TRBJ2-7; 10 bases agree with TRBD1. Trimming removed 2 bases from V and 3 bases from J; junction bases left unmatched: 4. Germline-derived CDR1 and CDR2 are SEHNR and FQNEAQ (reference sequence). CDR3 length equals 15 residues. DNA of the CDR3: TGTGCCAGCAGCTTACTCCGGGACAGGGGCTACGAGCAGTACTTC. The encoded protein is CASSLLRDRGYEQYF.

The CDR3 sequence is CASSPRTGAETQYF. Here the CDR3 DNA reads TGTGCCAGCTCACCTAGAACGGGAGCGGAGACCCAGTACTTC. V usage is TRBV18 and J usage is TRBJ2-5; TRBD2 might be the D (6 bases). Germline lookup yields CDR1 KGHSH and CDR2 LQKENI. Trimming stripped 3 bases from V and 5 bases from J, with 13 bases between. This CDR3 contains 14 residues.

The CDR3 nucleotides are TGTGCCAGCAGTGAACGGCGACAGAACACTGAAGCTTTCTTT. It codes for CASSERRQNTEAFF. V gene TRBV6-1 combines with J gene TRBJ1-1; D call uncertain. V shed 2 bases and J shed 1 base, with 8 bases lying between them. Germline V CDR1 and CDR2: MNHNS, SASEGT. The CDR3 is made up of 14 amino acids.

The chain links TRBV12-3 or TRBV12-4 to TRBJ1-5; TRBD1 is a possible D gene (5 bases). Trimming left V 1 base short and J 1 base short, with 8 bases between. The CDR3 spans 15 residues. For the CDR3, the DNA is TGTGCCAGCAGTTTAGGGGGGATCAGCAATCAGCCCCAGCATTTT. It is translated as CASSLGGISNQPQHF.

This chain connects TRBV6-8 to TRBJ1-1, with 9 bases fitting TRBD1. CDR3 length: 18 amino acids. Looked up from germline, CDR1 is MNHGY and CDR2 is SAAAGT. The V gene end was trimmed by 0 bases and the J gene end by 1 base; junction bases not matched to a gene: 9. CDR3 coding DNA: TGTGCCAGCAGTTACTCGAGACAGGGGGGTTTTTGGAACACTGAAGCTTTCTTT. It translates to CASSYSRQGGFWNTEAFF.

The genes are TRBV12-3 or TRBV12-4 and TRBJ2-1; 10 bases are a match to TRBD2. The V and J ends lost 3 bases and 8 bases, in that order; junction bases with no gene match: 7. The CDR3 covers 15 residues. The CDR3 here is CASSFLAGVGDEQFF. The CDR3 DNA follows: TGTGCCAGCAGTTTTCTAGCGGGAGTCGGGGATGAGCAGTTCTTC.